The rows below give T cell receptor beta chains drawn from one sample of a study of early T cells in non-severe SARS-CoV-2 infection. TCRdb called the 5' RACE reads again in MiXCR, with one record for every CDR3 protein. The repertoire holds about 24,000 distinct CDR3 sequences, with 4.3% as singletons. Material for sequencing was whole blood. Receptor source: an adult who was a healthcare worker with PCR-confirmed SARS-CoV-2 infection or an uninfected control (not recorded which). Both conserved end residues are part of each CDR3. Fields, in order: CDR3 DNA, CDR3 protein, CDR3 length, D gene, J gene, V gene, clone size. The D gene is left open where the match is weak. For some rows the clone size is stated as once, few or many, or as a class when expanded; others skip it.

TGTGCCAGCAATTGGACGTCCTACGAGCAGTACTTC,CASNWTSYEQYF,12,-,TRBJ2-7,TRBV21-1,many
TGTGCCACCAGTGACCCCATTCCGCTAGATGGATTGGCCGGGGCCAACGTCCTGACTTTC,CATSDPIPLDGLAGANVLTF,20,-,TRBJ2-6,TRBV24-1,many
TGCGCCAGCAGCCAAAGTCCGGGAGCCTACGAGCAGTACTTC,CASSQSPGAYEQYF,14,-,TRBJ2-7,TRBV4-1,-
TGTGCCAGCAGTTTATTTGGGGAAAACACTGAAGCTTTCTTT,CASSLFGENTEAFF,14,-,TRBJ1-1,TRBV12-3/TRBV12-4,many
TGTGCCAGCAGTACCGGGACAGGCACAGATACGCAGTATTTT,CASSTGTGTDTQYF,14,TRBD1,TRBJ2-3,TRBV6-2/TRBV6-3,many
TGTGCCAGCAGTCCCCGCCGCTTTTACGAGCAGTACTTC,CASSPRRFYEQYF,13,-,TRBJ2-7,TRBV6-5,many
TGTGCCAGCAGCCTAGCGGGGGGGAGCACAGATACGCAGTATTTT,CASSLAGGSTDTQYF,15,TRBD2,TRBJ2-3,TRBV7-3,many
TGTGCCACTCGAAAAGGGTTATCCTACGAGCAGTACTTC,CATRKGLSYEQYF,13,-,TRBJ2-7,TRBV2,many
TGTGCCAGCAGCCCCCGGACTAGCGGGACCTGGAATGAGCAGTTCTTC,CASSPRTSGTWNEQFF,16,TRBD2,TRBJ2-1,TRBV3-1,many
TGTGCCAGCAGCCCGCGTATGTGGGGCCTGAATGAGCAGTTCTTC,CASSPRMWGLNEQFF,15,-,TRBJ2-1,TRBV7-2,many
TGTGCCAGCACCACGCTATTGAGCTCCTACGAGCAGTACTTC,CASTTLLSSYEQYF,14,-,TRBJ2-7,TRBV2,many
TGTGCCAGCTCACCAAGGGCCAGCTCCTACGAGCAGTACTTC,CASSPRASSYEQYF,14,-,TRBJ2-7,TRBV18,many